Listed below are T cell receptor beta chains from one sample, sequenced in a study of CD8 T cells in Susac syndrome. TCRdb processed the immunoSEQ multiplex PCR reads anew with MiXCR; each CDR3 protein has one entry. The sample lists some 110,000 distinct CDR3 sequences, 85% to 95% seen once, with about 0.09% in the top ten. The material sequenced was CD4+ T cells from PBMCs. These receptors were collected from a human donor with multiple sclerosis. Both conserved end residues are part of each CDR3. A D gene is named only where the DNA matches it firmly. Only part of the rows carry a size: once, few, many, or a class if the clone is expanded.

-	-	TRBV5-1	TRBJ1-2	TGCGCCAGCAGCTTTGACAGGACCTATGGCTACACCTTC	CASSFDRTYGYTF
-	once	TRBV30	TRBJ1-5	TGTGCCTGGAGTGCCTCAGGAAGACGCAATCAGCCCCAGCATTTT	CAWSASGRRNQPQHF
TRBD1	-	TRBV5-5	TRBJ2-1	TGTGCCAGCAGTTTTAGGGGGCAGGGCAATAATGAGCAGTTCTTC	CASSFRGQGNNEQFF
-	-	TRBV20-1	TRBJ2-7	TGCAGTGCTAGCAGCGAGCAGTACTTC	CSASSEQYF
-	once	TRBV12-3/TRBV12-4	TRBJ2-7	TGTGCCAGCAGCCGAGGGGAGAACGAGCAGTACTTC	CASSRGENEQYF
TRBD1	once	TRBV3-1	TRBJ1-4	TGTGCCAGCAGCCAAGATAACAGGGGGCATGGGTCTAATGAAAAACTGTTTTTT	CASSQDNRGHGSNEKLFF
-	-	TRBV6-2/TRBV6-3	TRBJ1-6	TGTGCCAGCAGAGCCTCGGGTGGGCCTAATTGGCGACCCCTCCACTTT	CASRASGGPNWRPLHF
TRBD1	-	TRBV4-3	TRBJ1-2	TGCGCCAGCACAGTAAAGGGGGCCGATGGCTACACCTTC	CASTVKGADGYTF
-	-	TRBV9	TRBJ2-5	TGTGCCAGCAGCGTAGTAGCTCTTCAGGGAGAGACCCAGTACTTC	CASSVVALQGETQYF
-	-	TRBV7-2	TRBJ1-6	TGTGCCAGCAGCTTAGTCTCCCAATTACAGACACCCCTCCACTTT	CASSLVSQLQTPLHF
-	-	TRBV29-1	TRBJ2-7	TGCAGCGTGCAGGGGTACGAGCAGTACTTC	CSVQGYEQYF
-	-	TRBV20-1	TRBJ2-6	TGCAGTGCAAAGTTCTCTGGGGCCAACGTCCTGACTTTC	CSAKFSGANVLTF
-	-	TRBV5-6	TRBJ1-4	TGTGCCAGCAGCTTGAGAAGGGTTTGGGAAAAACTGTTTTTT	CASSLRRVWEKLFF
-	-	TRBV29-1	TRBJ1-1	TGCAGCGTAGGGGACATGAACACTGAAGCTTTCTTT	CSVGDMNTEAFF
-	once	TRBV12-3/TRBV12-4	TRBJ1-2	TGTGCCAGCATCGGGACTGCTTATGGCTACACCTTC	CASIGTAYGYTF
-	-	TRBV3-1	TRBJ1-2	TGTGCCAGCAGCCAAGACCTTGGACATGGCTACACCTTC	CASSQDLGHGYTF
-	-	TRBV2	TRBJ2-3	TGTGCCAGCGGCTATGGGACAGATACGCAGTATTTT	CASGYGTDTQYF
-	-	TRBV28	TRBJ2-7	TGTGCCAGCAGTCCCACTGGGGTTCAGTATGAGCAGTACTTC	CASSPTGVQYEQYF
-	few	TRBV27	TRBJ1-5	TGTGCCAGCAGTTTAAAGGGTGATCAGCCCCAGCATTTT	CASSLKGDQPQHF
-	-	TRBV4-2	TRBJ1-5	TGTGCCAGCAGCCAATTACCCCCGGGCCCCGAAGGAAGCAATCAGCCCCAGCATTTT	CASSQLPPGPEGSNQPQHF
TRBD1	few	TRBV29-1	TRBJ2-7	TGCAGCGTTGAAAAACGACAGGGGGTCTACGAGCAGTACTTC	CSVEKRQGVYEQYF
TRBD1	-	TRBV7-2	TRBJ1-4	TGTGCCAGCAAGGTTGAGGGGGCAGATGAAAAACTGTTTTTT	CASKVEGADEKLFF
TRBD1	-	TRBV5-1	TRBJ1-2	TGCGCCAGCAGCCGAAGTACAGGGGGCTATGGCTACACCTTC	CASSRSTGGYGYTF
-	-	TRBV14	TRBJ1-1	TGTGCCAGCAGCCAAGACGCAGGAGAAGCTTTCTTT	CASSQDAGEAFF
-	-	TRBV3-1	TRBJ2-7	TGTGCCAGCAGCCAGCCCGGACAAGAGCAGTACTTC	CASSQPGQEQYF
-	-	TRBV12-3/TRBV12-4	TRBJ2-2	TGTGCCAGCCTCCGGGCGAACACCGGGGAGCTGTTTTTT	CASLRANTGELFF
-	-	TRBV7-9	TRBJ1-1	TGTGCCAGCAGCTTAGTGACACCCAACACTGAAGCTTTCTTT	CASSLVTPNTEAFF
TRBD2	-	TRBV20-1	TRBJ2-3	TGCAGTGCTAGCCACTCCGGACTAGCTTCGTCCACAGATACGCAGTATTTT	CSASHSGLASSTDTQYF
TRBD1	-	TRBV19	TRBJ1-2	TGTGCCAGTAGTTTGACAGGGCGGTACACCTTC	CASSLTGRYTF
-	-	TRBV4-1	TRBJ1-1	TGCGCCAGCAGCCAAGCTTTGGTTTCGGGTGTGGCTTTCTTT	CASSQALVSGVAFF
-	-	TRBV10-3	TRBJ1-4	TGTGCCATCAGCGACCTTGAAAAACTGTTTTTT	CAISDLEKLFF
-	-	TRBV3-1	TRBJ2-6	TGTGCCAGCAGCCCTAGCTCTGGGGCCAACGTCCTGACTTTC	CASSPSSGANVLTF
-	-	TRBV7-2	TRBJ2-1	TGTGCCAGCAGCGCAGGGGATACCTACAATGAGCAGTTCTTC	CASSAGDTYNEQFF
-	-	TRBV18	TRBJ2-2	TGTGCCAGCTCGGATCAAGGGAGCAGCACCGGGGAGCTGTTTTTT	CASSDQGSSTGELFF
-	once	TRBV18	TRBJ1-6	TGTGCCAGCTCACCAAGCTCCGATTCACCCCTCCACTTT	CASSPSSDSPLHF
TRBD1	-	TRBV9	TRBJ1-5	TGTGCCAGCAGCGCGGGACAGGGGCGCGATCAGCCCCAGCATTTT	CASSAGQGRDQPQHF
TRBD1	-	TRBV7-9	TRBJ1-2	TGTGCCAGCAGCTTAAGTAACCGGGACAGGGTTGATGGCTACACCTTC	CASSLSNRDRVDGYTF
-	-	TRBV2	TRBJ1-5	TGTGCCAGCAGTGGGCAGGGGAGACCTCAGCCCCAGCATTTT	CASSGQGRPQPQHF
TRBD1	-	TRBV20-1	TRBJ1-1	TGCAGTGCTAGCCGGCAGGGGGGCACTGAAGCTTTCTTT	CSASRQGGTEAFF
TRBD1	-	TRBV2	TRBJ2-2	TGTGCCGGAGTCCTATGGGGACAGGGGAAAAATGGGGAGCTGTTTTTT	CAGVLWGQGKNGELFF
-	-	TRBV20-1	TRBJ2-7	TGCAGTGGCACTGACCACTACGAGCAGTACTTC	CSGTDHYEQYF
-	-	TRBV7-3	TRBJ2-3	TGTGCCAGCAGCTTAACCCTATCTGGCACAGATACGCAGTATTTT	CASSLTLSGTDTQYF
-	-	TRBV6-5	TRBJ1-2	TGTGCCAGCAGTTCCTTCCAGCTATATGGCTACACCTTC	CASSSFQLYGYTF
-	-	TRBV12-3/TRBV12-4	TRBJ2-7	TGTGCCAGCAGTTTAGAGGTTAACTCCTACGAGCAGTACTTC	CASSLEVNSYEQYF
TRBD2	-	TRBV7-3	TRBJ2-3	TGTGCCAGCAGCTTCCCCGCGGGAGGCACAGATACGCAGTATTTT	CASSFPAGGTDTQYF
TRBD1	-	TRBV4-3	TRBJ2-7	TGCGCCAGCAGCCAACAGGACAGGGGGCCCCACGAGCAGTACTTC	CASSQQDRGPHEQYF
-	-	TRBV7-9	TRBJ2-7	TGTGCCAGCAGTTTCCCGGGGACCTACGAGCAGTACTTC	CASSFPGTYEQYF
-	-	TRBV27	TRBJ1-5	TGTGCCAGCAGTTTAGGCGCGTCGAGTCAGCCCCAGCATTTT	CASSLGASSQPQHF
-	-	TRBV28	TRBJ1-1	TGTGCCAGCAGCACAAAGTGGGCGGCAGAAGCTTTCTTT	CASSTKWAAEAFF